The sequence of this T cell receptor (beta chain) was determined in a study of PD-1 blockade in classical Hodgkin lymphoma. Every patient had relapsed following autologous stem cell transplantation, and cohorts differed in brentuximab vedotin exposure. From thawed PBMCs, CD4+ T cells were purified using magnetic negative selection. The method was immunoSEQ multiplex PCR; TCRdb's version includes in-frame clones alone and lacks a portion of them. The sample consists of approximately 30,000 clones, around three quarters of them appearing once. The CDR3 consists of 14 residues. V gave up 4 bases and J gave up 4 bases, with 11 bases separating them. Germline assignment: CDR1 SGHDT and CDR2 YYEEEE.

The chain has TRBV5-6 and TRBJ1-4; maybe TRBD1 (6 bases). The sequences come from CD4+ T cells from blood, collected at baseline. The sequence was collected from a human donor with classical Hodgkin lymphoma. The CDR3: CASSRGGFNEKLFF. Written as DNA, the CDR3 is TGTGCCAGCAGCAGAGGGGGATTTAATGAAAAACTGTTTTTT.